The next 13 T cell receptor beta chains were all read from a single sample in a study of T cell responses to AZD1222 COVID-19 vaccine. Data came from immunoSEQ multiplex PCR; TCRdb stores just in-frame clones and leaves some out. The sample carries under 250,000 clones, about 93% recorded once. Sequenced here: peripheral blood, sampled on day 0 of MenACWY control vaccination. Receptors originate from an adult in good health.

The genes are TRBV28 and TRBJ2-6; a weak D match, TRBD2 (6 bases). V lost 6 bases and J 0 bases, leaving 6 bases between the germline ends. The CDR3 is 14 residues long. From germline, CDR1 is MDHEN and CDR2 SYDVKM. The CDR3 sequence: CASRGGSGANVLTF. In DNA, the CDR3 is TGTGCCAGCAGGGGGGGCTCTGGGGCCAACGTCCTGACTTTC. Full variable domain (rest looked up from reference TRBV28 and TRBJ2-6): DVKVTQSSRYLVKRTGEKVFLECVQDMDHENMFWYRQDPGLGLRLIYFSYDVKMKEKGDIPEGYSVSREKKERFSLILESASTNQTSMYLCASRGGSGANVLTFGAGSRLTVL.

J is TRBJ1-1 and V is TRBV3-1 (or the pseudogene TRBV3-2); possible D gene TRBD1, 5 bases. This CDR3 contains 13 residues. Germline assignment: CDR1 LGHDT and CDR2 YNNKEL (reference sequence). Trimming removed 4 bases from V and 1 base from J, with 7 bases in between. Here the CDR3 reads CASSPGPNTEAFF. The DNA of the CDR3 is TGTGCCAGCAGCCCGGGACCGAACACTGAAGCTTTCTTT.

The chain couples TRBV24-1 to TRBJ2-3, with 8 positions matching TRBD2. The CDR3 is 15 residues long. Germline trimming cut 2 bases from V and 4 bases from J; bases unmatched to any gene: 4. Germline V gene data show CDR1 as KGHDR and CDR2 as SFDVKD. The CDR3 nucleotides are TGTGCCACCAGTGATTGGCGGGGGGCTTCAGATACGCAGTATTTT. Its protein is CATSDWRGASDTQYF.

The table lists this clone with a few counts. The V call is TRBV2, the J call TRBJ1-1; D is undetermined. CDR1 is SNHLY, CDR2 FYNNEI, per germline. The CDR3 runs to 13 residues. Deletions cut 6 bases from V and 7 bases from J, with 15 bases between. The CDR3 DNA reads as TGTGCCAGCAGGGACCCTATGAGGGTTGAAGCTTTCTTT. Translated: CASRDPMRVEAFF.

CDR3: CASSESAGGGADTQYF. The CDR3 bases are TGTGCCAGCAGTGAATCCGCGGGGGGCGGGGCAGATACGCAGTATTTT. This chain uses TRBV2 with TRBJ2-3; 8 bases are shared with TRBD2. CDR1 SNHLY and CDR2 FYNNEI come from the germline V gene. V shed 2 bases, J shed 4 bases, and the junction held 8 bases outside the gene matches. The CDR3 length is 16 residues.

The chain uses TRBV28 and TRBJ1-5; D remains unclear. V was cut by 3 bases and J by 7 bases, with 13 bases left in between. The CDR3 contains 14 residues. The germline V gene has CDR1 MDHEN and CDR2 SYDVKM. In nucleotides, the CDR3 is TGTGCCAGCAGTTTTCCAGGCTTGGGGCAGCCCCAGCATTTT. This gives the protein CASSFPGLGQPQHF.

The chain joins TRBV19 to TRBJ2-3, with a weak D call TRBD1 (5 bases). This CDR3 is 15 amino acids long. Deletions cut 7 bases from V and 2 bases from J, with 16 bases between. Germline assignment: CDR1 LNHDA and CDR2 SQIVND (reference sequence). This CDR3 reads CASTNRILPTDTQYF. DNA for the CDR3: TGTGCCAGTACCAACAGGATTCTCCCCACAGATACGCAGTATTTT.

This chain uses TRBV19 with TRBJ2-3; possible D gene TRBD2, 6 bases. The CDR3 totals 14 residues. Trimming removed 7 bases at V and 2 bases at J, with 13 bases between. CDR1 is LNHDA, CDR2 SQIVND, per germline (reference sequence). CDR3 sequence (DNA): TGTGCCAGTACCCCGGGACTCTCCACAGATACGCAGTATTTT. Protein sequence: CASTPGLSTDTQYF.

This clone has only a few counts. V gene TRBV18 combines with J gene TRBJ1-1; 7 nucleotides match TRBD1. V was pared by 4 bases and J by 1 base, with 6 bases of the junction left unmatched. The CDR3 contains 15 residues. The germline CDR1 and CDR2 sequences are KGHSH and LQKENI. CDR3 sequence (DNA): TGTGCCAGCTCACTACAGGGGCTAGGGAACACTGAAGCTTTCTTT. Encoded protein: CASSLQGLGNTEAFF.

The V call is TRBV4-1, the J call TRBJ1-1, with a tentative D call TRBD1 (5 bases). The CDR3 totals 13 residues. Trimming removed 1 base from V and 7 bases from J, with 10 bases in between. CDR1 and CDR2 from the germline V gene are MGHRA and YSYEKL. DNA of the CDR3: TGCGCCAGCAGCCAAGTCAGGGTAAGTGAAGCTTTCTTT. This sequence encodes CASSQVRVSEAFF.

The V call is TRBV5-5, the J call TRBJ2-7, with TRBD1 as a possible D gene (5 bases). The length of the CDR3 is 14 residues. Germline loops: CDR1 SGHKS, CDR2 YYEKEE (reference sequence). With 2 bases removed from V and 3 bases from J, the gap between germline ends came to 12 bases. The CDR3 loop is CASSFDPGIYEQYF. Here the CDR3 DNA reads TGTGCCAGCAGCTTCGACCCAGGGATCTACGAGCAGTACTTC.

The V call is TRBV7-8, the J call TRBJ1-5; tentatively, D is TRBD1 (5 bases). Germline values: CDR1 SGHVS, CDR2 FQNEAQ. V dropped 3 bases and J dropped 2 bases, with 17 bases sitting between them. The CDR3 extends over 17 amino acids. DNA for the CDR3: TGTGCCAGCAGCTTCGCCGCGGGGCGCGGAGGCAATCAGCCCCAGCATTTT. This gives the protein CASSFAAGRGGNQPQHF. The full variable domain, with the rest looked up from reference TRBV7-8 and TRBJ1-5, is GAGVSQSPRYKVAKRGQDVALRCDPISGHVSLFWYQQALGQGPEFLTYFQNEAQLDKSGLPSDRFFAERPEGSVSTLKIQRTQQEDSAVYLCASSFAAGRGGNQPQHFGDGTRLSIL.

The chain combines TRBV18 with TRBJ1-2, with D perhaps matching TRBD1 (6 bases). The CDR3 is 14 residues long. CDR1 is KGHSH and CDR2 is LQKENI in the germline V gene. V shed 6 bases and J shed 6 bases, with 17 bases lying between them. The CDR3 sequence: CASSRGAASDGYTF. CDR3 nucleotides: TGTGCCAGCTCCCGGGGGGCGGCGTCCGATGGCTACACCTTC.